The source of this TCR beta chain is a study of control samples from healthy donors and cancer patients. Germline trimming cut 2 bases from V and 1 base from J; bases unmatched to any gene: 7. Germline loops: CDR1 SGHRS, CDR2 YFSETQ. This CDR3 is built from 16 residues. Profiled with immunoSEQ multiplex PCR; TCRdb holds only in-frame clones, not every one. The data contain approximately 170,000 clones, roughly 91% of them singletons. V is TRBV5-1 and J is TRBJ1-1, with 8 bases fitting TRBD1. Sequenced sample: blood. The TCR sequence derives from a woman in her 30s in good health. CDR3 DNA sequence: TGCGCCAGCAGCTTCGGACAGGGTAGGAGGAACACTGAAGCTTTCTTT. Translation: CASSFGQGRRNTEAFF.